These 11 T cell receptor beta chains were sequenced from one sample in a study of T cell responses to AZD1222 COVID-19 vaccine. Produced via immunoSEQ multiplex PCR; TCRdb's table is partial and in-frame only. The data hold approximately 170,000 clones, with almost 90% observed a single time. Sequenced here: peripheral blood, sampled 28 days after the second AZD1222 dose. The receptors derive from an adult who received the AZD1222 COVID-19 vaccine.

V gene TRBV6-5 combines with J gene TRBJ1-2; perhaps TRBD1 as D (5 bases). The CDR3 consists of 14 residues. Trimming removed 6 bases from V and 3 bases from J, with 14 bases in between. In germline, CDR1 is MNHEY, CDR2 SVGAGI. The CDR3 DNA is TGTGCCAGCAGCTTCGGGGGGGGACACTATGGCTACACCTTC. This sequence encodes CASSFGGGHYGYTF.

The rearrangement links TRBV6-5 to TRBJ2-7; D is perhaps TRBD1 (6 bases). Trimming took 7 bases from V and 0 from J, leaving 13 bases between them. The V gene's germline CDR1 is MNHEY and CDR2 SVGAGI. This CDR3 is 14 amino acids long. The CDR3 DNA reads as TGTGCCAGCACGCCGACAGGATCCTCCTACGAGCAGTACTTC. Amino acid sequence: CASTPTGSSYEQYF.

This chain connects TRBV6-5 to TRBJ2-1; TRBD1 agrees at 7 bases. This CDR3 has 16 residues. Losses at the gene ends were 4 bases for V and 5 bases for J; bases not matched to a gene: 11. Germline V lookup: CDR1 MNHEY, CDR2 SVGAGI. CDR3 residues: CASSSQTGWAHNEQFF. In DNA, the CDR3 is TGTGCCAGCAGTTCCCAGACAGGGTGGGCGCACAATGAGCAGTTCTTC.

The chain couples TRBV5-6 to TRBJ1-2; no clear D. V was pared by 3 bases and J by 1 base, with 7 bases between. The CDR3 is 13 amino acids. Germline loops: CDR1 SGHDT, CDR2 YYEEEE. CDR3 sequence: CASSSGFNYGYTF. In DNA form, the CDR3 reads TGTGCCAGCAGCTCCGGGTTTAACTATGGCTACACCTTC.

The chain carries TRBV11-3 and TRBJ2-5; 10 bases are a match to TRBD2. CDR1 and CDR2 from the germline V gene are SGHNT and YENEEA. This CDR3 has 16 amino acids. Trimming took 6 bases from V and 1 from J; bases not matched to a gene: 8. CDR3 bases: TGTGCCAGCAGTCATATAGCGGGGGGCCCCCAAGAGACCCAGTACTTC. Its translation is CASSHIAGGPQETQYF.

The chain's CDR3 is CASSTYRGSNQPQHF. In DNA, the CDR3 is TGTGCCAGTAGTACGTACAGGGGGAGCAATCAGCCCCAGCATTTT. The chain has TRBV19 and TRBJ1-5; 8 positions match TRBD1. Germline loops: CDR1 LNHDA, CDR2 SQIVND (reference sequence). CDR3 length: 15 amino acids. J was trimmed by 1 base and V by 4 bases; bases with no gene match: 3.

This clone was seen a few times. At the DNA level, this CDR3 is encoded by other sequences in the same sample as well. The rearrangement links TRBV18 to TRBJ1-1; no clear D. Germline values: CDR1 KGHSH, CDR2 LQKENI. CDR3 length equals 13 residues. The ends were cut back, 1 base at V and 2 bases at J, with 5 bases in the middle. In nucleotides, the CDR3 is TGTGCCAGCTCACCACAGGGAAACACTGAAGCTTTCTTT. Protein product: CASSPQGNTEAFF.

This clone has just one count. The genes are TRBV20-1 and TRBJ1-6; D might be TRBD1 (6 bases). The germline V and J ends were trimmed by 3 bases and 0 bases, with 21 bases remaining between them. This CDR3 spans 19 amino acids. CDR1 is DFQATT, CDR2 SNEGSKA, per germline (reference sequence). CDR3 DNA sequence: TGCAGTGCTAGTATAGATAAGGGGGACTGGAGCTCCTATAATTCACCCCTCCACTTT. It translates to CSASIDKGDWSSYNSPLHF.

In DNA, the CDR3 is TGTGCCAGCAGCCACTTCGCTACAGGGAAGAGGGAAAAACTGTTTTTT. Its protein is CASSHFATGKREKLFF. The rearrangement links TRBV14 to TRBJ1-4; a possible D gene is TRBD1 (6 bases). The germline V gene encodes CDR1 SGHDN and CDR2 FVKESK. Trimming removed 3 bases at V and 8 bases at J, with 19 bases between. The CDR3 runs to 16 residues.

The V and J genes are TRBV11-2 and TRBJ2-7; 10 bases fit TRBD1. The CDR3 has 16 residues. Germline V CDR1 and CDR2: SGHAT, FQNNGV. The junction had 11 bases not matched to a gene; V was cut back by 6 bases and J by 3 bases. CDR3 in DNA: TGTGCCAGCAGTCCCACGGGCGGACAGGGGGTCTACGAGCAGTACTTC. As protein: CASSPTGGQGVYEQYF.

The rearrangement links TRBV19 to TRBJ1-4; 8 positions match TRBD1. J lost 3 bases, V lost 6 bases, and 9 bases had no gene match. CDR1 is LNHDA and CDR2 is SQIVND in the germline V gene (reference sequence). The CDR3 runs 16 residues. The chain's CDR3 is CASSDGQGVANEKLFF. CDR3 DNA: TGTGCCAGTAGCGACGGACAGGGAGTAGCTAATGAAAAACTGTTTTTT.